This is a list of T cell receptor beta chains from one sample in a study of T-cell reconstitution after alpha-beta-depleted transplantation in children. TCRdb processed the PCR reads anew with MiXCR; each CDR3 protein has one entry. The sample shows about 440,000 distinct CDR3 sequences, over 40% of them seen only once. The source was PBMCs, collected before TCRalphabeta/CD19-depleted stem cell transplant. These receptors were taken from a girl aged 2 to 9 with aplastic anemia, due to receive a stem cell transplant. Both conserved end residues are part of each CDR3. The D gene is left open where the match is weak. Not every row has a clone size; where given, it reads once, few, many or a size class.

CASSQQRQFGETQYF | TGTGCCAGCAGTCAACAAAGACAGTTTGGAGAGACCCAGTACTTC | TRBV11-2 | - | TRBJ2-5 | -
CASSVLFSGNTIYF | TGTGCCAGCAGCGTATTATTCTCTGGAAACACCATATATTTT | TRBV9 | - | TRBJ1-3 | -
CASSLLAGVRNEQFF | TGCGCCAGCAGCCTATTAGCGGGAGTGAGGAATGAGCAGTTCTTC | TRBV5-1 | - | TRBJ2-1 | TRBD2
CSATTWGYRINEQFF | TGCAGTGCCACAACATGGGGCTACAGAATCAATGAGCAGTTCTTC | TRBV20-1 | many | TRBJ2-1 | -
CSATRTGPYNEQFF | TGCAGTGCTACCCGGACAGGGCCCTACAATGAGCAGTTCTTC | TRBV20-1 | - | TRBJ2-1 | TRBD1
CAISEALAGADEQFF | TGTGCCATCAGTGAGGCACTAGCGGGAGCGGATGAGCAGTTCTTC | TRBV10-3 | many | TRBJ2-1 | TRBD2
CASSLDPASYEQYF | TGTGCCAGCAGCTTAGATCCAGCCTCCTACGAGCAGTACTTC | TRBV7-6 | - | TRBJ2-7 | -
CAWSGAGTGGASGNTIYF | TGTGCCTGGAGTGGCGCCGGGACAGGGGGAGCCTCTGGAAACACCATATATTTT | TRBV30 | - | TRBJ1-3 | TRBD1
CASSLQDRGRAANTEAFF | TGTGCCAGCAGCCTACAGGACAGGGGGCGCGCCGCGAACACTGAAGCTTTCTTT | TRBV9 | many | TRBJ1-1 | TRBD1
CTPEGVGVGETQYF | TGCACCCCCGAGGGGGTGGGAGTTGGGGAGACCCAGTACTTC | TRBV20-1 | many | TRBJ2-5 | -
CASSLGGIGYEQYF | TGTGCCAGCAGCTTGGGGGGCATAGGCTACGAGCAGTACTTC | TRBV7-2 | - | TRBJ2-7 | -
CSAREPGDRPGELFF | TGCAGTGCTAGAGAGCCGGGAGATAGACCCGGGGAGCTGTTTTTT | TRBV20-1 | - | TRBJ2-2 | -
CSASPWSSYNEQFF | TGCAGTGCTAGCCCCTGGAGCTCCTACAATGAGCAGTTCTTC | TRBV20-1 | - | TRBJ2-1 | -
CASSSYPSNRAGETQYF | TGTGCCAGCAGTTCCTACCCCAGCAACAGGGCGGGAGAGACCCAGTACTTC | TRBV28 | many | TRBJ2-5 | -
CASSYVGKTQYF | TGTGCCAGCAGTTACGTCGGAAAGACCCAGTACTTC | TRBV6-5 | - | TRBJ2-5 | -
CASSRTGVMSSYEQYF | TGTGCCAGCAGCAGAACAGGGGTGATGAGCTCCTACGAGCAGTACTTC | TRBV7-2 | once | TRBJ2-7 | TRBD1
CASSPNQGGSGANVLTF | TGTGCCAGCAGCCCAAACCAAGGGGGTTCTGGGGCCAACGTCCTGACTTTC | TRBV4-2 | - | TRBJ2-6 | -
CASSVGSGSYEQYF | TGTGCCAGCAGCGTAGGTAGCGGGAGCTACGAGCAGTACTTC | TRBV9 | - | TRBJ2-7 | TRBD2
CSVEPVGTEAFF | TGCAGCGTTGAACCGGTGGGCACTGAAGCTTTCTTT | TRBV29-1 | many | TRBJ1-1 | -
CASSRTGANYEQYF | TGTGCCAGCAGCCGGACAGGAGCCAACTACGAGCAGTACTTC | TRBV12-3/TRBV12-4 | few | TRBJ2-7 | TRBD1
CASSTSLAAFTYEQYF | TGCGCCAGCAGCACATCACTAGCGGCCTTTACCTACGAGCAGTACTTC | TRBV5-1 | few | TRBJ2-7 | TRBD2
CASSYSPGLGYDTQYF | TGTGCCAGCAGTTACTCCCCGGGACTAGGGTACGATACGCAGTATTTT | TRBV6-2/TRBV6-3 | - | TRBJ2-3 | TRBD2
CSVLRGIGANYGYTF | TGCAGCGTCCTAAGAGGGATAGGCGCTAACTATGGCTACACCTTC | TRBV29-1 | - | TRBJ1-2 | -
CASSFRKNTGELFF | TGTGCCAGCAGTTTTAGGAAGAACACCGGGGAGCTGTTTTTT | TRBV12-3/TRBV12-4 | many | TRBJ2-2 | -
CAISELLDGYTF | TGTGCCATCAGTGAGCTCCTGGATGGCTACACCTTC | TRBV10-3 | - | TRBJ1-2 | -
CASSHSAGAGELFF | TGTGCCAGCAGCCATTCCGCGGGAGCCGGGGAGCTGTTTTTT | TRBV3-1 | many | TRBJ2-2 | TRBD2
CASSLDSGTAGLGETNEQFF | TGTGCCAGCAGTCTTGATTCCGGGACAGCGGGACTAGGGGAGACCAATGAGCAGTTCTTC | TRBV9 | many | TRBJ2-1 | -
CASSWDKSYGYTF | TGCGCCAGCAGCTGGGACAAGAGCTATGGCTACACCTTC | TRBV5-1 | few | TRBJ1-2 | -
CSAPELQGVGAYEQYF | TGCAGTGCTCCGGAACTACAGGGGGTAGGGGCCTACGAGCAGTACTTC | TRBV20-1 | - | TRBJ2-7 | TRBD1
CSGLMGRNIQYF | TGCAGCGGTCTGATGGGGAGAAACATTCAGTACTTC | TRBV29-1 | - | TRBJ2-4 | -
CASSTEGEQFF | TGTGCCAGCAGCACCGAGGGTGAGCAGTTCTTC | TRBV5-5 | - | TRBJ2-1 | -
CASSPDGSPRNTIYF | TGTGCCAGCAGCCCGGACGGCAGCCCTAGAAACACCATATATTTT | TRBV9 | - | TRBJ1-3 | -
CSATPGLAETDTQYF | TGCAGTGCTACACCGGGACTAGCGGAAACAGATACGCAGTATTTT | TRBV20-1 | many | TRBJ2-3 | TRBD2
CASSLAMRSSSYNEQFF | TGTGCCAGCAGCTTAGCGATGCGCTCGAGCTCCTACAATGAGCAGTTCTTC | TRBV7-9 | - | TRBJ2-1 | -
CASSPLTGGRDDTEAFF | TGTGCCAGCAGCCCCCTTACGGGAGGCAGGGATGACACTGAAGCTTTCTTT | TRBV11-2 | - | TRBJ1-1 | -
CASSLSLNSMNQETQYF | TGTGCCAGCAGCTTAAGCTTAAACTCCATGAACCAAGAGACCCAGTACTTC | TRBV7-9 | few | TRBJ2-5 | -
CASSIRTGSLYNEQFF | TGCGCCAGCAGCATAAGGACAGGATCACTCTACAATGAGCAGTTCTTC | TRBV5-1 | - | TRBJ2-1 | TRBD1
CAISESSGRDTQYF | TGTGCCATCAGTGAGTCCTCGGGACGTGATACGCAGTATTTT | TRBV10-3 | - | TRBJ2-3 | -
CASSADSQETQYF | TGCGCCAGCAGCGCGGACAGCCAAGAGACCCAGTACTTC | TRBV5-1 | - | TRBJ2-5 | -
CASSQEGRGELSYEQYF | TGCGCCAGCAGCCAAGAAGGGCGAGGGGAACTTTCCTACGAGCAGTACTTC | TRBV4-1 | - | TRBJ2-7 | -
CASNLGMNTEAFF | TGCGCCAGCAATTTGGGAATGAACACTGAAGCTTTCTTT | TRBV5-1 | - | TRBJ1-1 | -
CSVGHRSPPYEQYF | TGCAGCGTTGGCCACCGGTCCCCGCCCTACGAGCAGTACTTC | TRBV29-1 | - | TRBJ2-7 | -
CASSPTPQALDTQYF | TGTGCCAGCAGCCCGACACCACAGGCGTTGGATACGCAGTATTTT | TRBV7-6 | - | TRBJ2-3 | -
CASSLIEETQYF | TGTGCCAGCAGCTTAATAGAAGAGACCCAGTACTTC | TRBV11-2 | many | TRBJ2-5 | -
CASSISSFNQPQHF | TGTGCCAGTAGTATCTCCAGTTTCAATCAGCCCCAGCATTTT | TRBV19 | - | TRBJ1-5 | -
CASSFLATGGSYEQYF | TGTGCCAGCAGTTTTTTGGCGACAGGAGGATCCTACGAGCAGTACTTC | TRBV28 | - | TRBJ2-7 | -
CASSLWGHLPAKNIQYF | TGTGCCAGCAGCTTGTGGGGACATCTCCCTGCCAAAAACATTCAGTACTTC | TRBV5-6 | - | TRBJ2-4 | -
CASSLLQGGNQPQHF | TGTGCCAGCAGTCTTTTGCAGGGAGGCAATCAGCCCCAGCATTTT | TRBV28 | - | TRBJ1-5 | -
CASKTSFSVGDTQYF | TGCGCCAGCAAAACTAGCTTCTCGGTGGGAGATACGCAGTATTTT | TRBV5-1 | - | TRBJ2-3 | -